This TCR beta chain comes out of a study of cytomegalovirus exposure and HLA in healthy donors (dated by TCRdb to between 2016 and 2019). With regard to the full study: An earlier analysis of several hundred of the donors reported roughly 270 Gb of sequence data and some 100 million unique TCR beta sequences from about 179 million T cells. Roughly 300 gigabases of sequencing data and 70 million to 100 million unique TCR sequences made up an early release that covered about 640 HLA-typed donors. Of the 350 to 400 genotyped donors, around 81% fell in the genetic ancestry cluster associated with self-reported Caucasian donors. The study aimed to test whether signatures of past pathogen exposure could be identified by cataloging public T cell receptors. The study used immunosequencing to profile the T cell repertoires of 666 subjects and linked those repertoires to cytomegalovirus serostatus. Along with the approximately 700-subject first cohort, a separate validation cohort of over a hundred different subjects was used. High-throughput TCR immunosequencing, statistical association of individual TCRs with disease status, and machine learning were combined to predict cytomegalovirus infection status. To study patterns of TCR occurrence, a later analysis re-analyzed previously published TCR beta repertoires from more than 550 donors and added high-resolution HLA genotyping. Rather than using new phenotypic data, the later analysis identified candidate immune exposures from TCR beta sequences and from how often those sequences occurred across donors. To decide whether each TCR beta V gene segment behaved as functional or pseudogenic, an earlier analysis of some 570 of the donors relied on high-throughput TCR beta sequencing. Donor age, sex, ethnicity and CMV serostatus were compiled alongside the repertoire data. In a later genetic analysis, genome-wide SNP genotypes for about 65% of the 666 donors were used, and that subset was treated as a discovery cohort. All discovery cohort repertoires had been generated on a single sequencing platform. Both class I and class II loci were covered by HLA typing, at four-digit resolution. The number of typed donors differed by locus: about 629-630 for A, B, C, DRB1 and DQB1; some 500 for DQA1; about 600 for DPA1; and some 470 for DPB1. Several DR-DQ haplotypes were handled as single units for association and clustering, since linkage in the cohort was strong. Across 398 genotyped donors of the cohort, an average of about 240,000 unique TCR beta nucleotide sequences per donor were sequenced, and around 19% of those sequences were non-productive. Overall study outcomes, separate from this receptor: According to a later analysis, parvovirus B19, influenza, CMV and Epstein-Barr virus appeared linked to several top co-occurrence clusters. Because HLA typing was unavailable for some donors at each locus, only the typed subset was used in association tests. According to a later genetic analysis, donors in an Asian-associated ancestry cluster had fewer N-insertions in productive TCRs than the roughly 670-donor mean. According to a later analysis, most CMV-associated TCR beta chains appeared to be HLA-restricted, and the HLA associations seemed to be driven largely by CMV exposure. Most TCR sequences were observed very rarely across donors, whereas some public TCRs were present in many individuals. Some IMGT-functional V segments, including TRBV6-2 and TRBV6-3, could not be distinguished by the 87-base-pair reads and were therefore excluded. A later analysis found that HLA-associated TCR beta chains were more clonally expanded and had lower generation probabilities than equally common non-associated chains. According to the authors, the approach could potentially be generalized to other disease states and immunological phenotypes. Linkage disequilibrium might explain the correlated functional status among segregating V segments, but an unknown experimental factor could not be excluded. Broadly in line with IMGT annotations, most TCR beta V segments showed up in productive rearrangements about 90% or about 30% of the time in an earlier analysis of 450 to 750 of the donors. In vitro tests confirmed that three of the cytomegalovirus-associated TCR beta chains recognize cytomegalovirus antigens. CMV serostatus was the only immune exposure information available for the cohort. A later analysis associated 16,951 TCR beta sequences with specific HLA alleles at a false discovery rate of 0.05. A further reported finding was that TCR beta sequences accurately predicted the HLA-A and HLA-B alleles for most subjects in the first cohort. The classifier was reported to diagnose cytomegalovirus status with high specificity and sensitivity in both the original and validation cohorts. Because counts were too low, seventeen rarely observed V segments, including chromosome 9 orphons, were excluded from the earlier analysis of 500 to 700 of the donors. The cohort was sequenced for TCR beta chains only, and without alpha or paired-chain data the features that could be detected were limited. According to a later analysis, TCR association rates differed among HLA loci, with DRB1 alleles showing the most associated TCRs and HLA-C alleles showing the fewest. Sequencing depth was assumed to be roughly uniform across donors in the presence/absence analyses, though that assumption may not hold. In the study, around 160 TCR beta chains were listed as associated with cytomegalovirus. A later genetic analysis associated a missense DCLRE1C variant with V-gene and J-gene trimming of TCR beta chains, and an independent cohort replicated the association. A cluster of highly shared sequence variants was judged likely to be a technical artifact of the sequencing pipeline. When HLA alleles, especially DR and DQ, strongly co-occurred, attributing TCR associations to individual alleles was difficult.

Libraries were built with the immunoSEQ multiplex PCR assay. For the multiplex PCR, a mixture combining 60 forward primers for TCR Vbeta segments and 13 reverse primers for TCR Jbeta segments was used. A multiplex PCR assay on genomic DNA amplified the CDR3 region of rearranged TCR beta genes. The amplified TCR beta libraries were sequenced on the Illumina HiSeq System as 87-base-pair reads. Per the source publication's procedure: Across the roughly 670 repertoires, a later analysis counted tens of millions of unique TCR beta chains, around 10 million of which were shared by at least two donors. Raw reads were error-corrected and collapsed into unique sequences with a nearest-neighbor algorithm that merged closely related sequences to remove PCR and sequencing errors. Alignment of CDR3 sequences to IMGT reference sequences was used to assign V, D and J gene segments. For a sequence to be retained, a match of at least six nucleotides to both a V gene segment and a J gene segment was required. Rearrangements were called productive when the CDR3 lacked stop codons and stayed in frame with V and J; all others were non-productive. CDR3 was defined by IMGT convention, running from the second conserved V-encoded cysteine to the conserved J-encoded phenylalanine. Sequences without an unambiguous match to a single V gene segment were excluded from the earlier analysis of a few hundred of the donors. An earlier analysis of several hundred of the donors classified V segments as functional when productive rearrangements were above 56.7% and as segregating when the standard deviation between donors was above 5%. A statistical classification framework was built to diagnose cytomegalovirus status from the catalog of TCR beta chain sequences. In a later analysis, V and J genes were assigned by comparing TCR nucleotide sequences against IMGT/GENE-DB human TR gene sequences. In a later analysis, CDR3 sequences and most-parsimonious VDJ recombination scenarios were assigned using the TCRdist pipeline. In a later analysis, each TCR beta chain was defined by its CDR3 amino acid sequence together with its V-gene family, and reads lacking a unique V-gene family were excluded. As a way to deal with suspected cross-contamination and a sequencing artifact, a later analysis dropped roughly 600 nucleotide sequences that were highly shared and had low generation probability. A later analysis calculated a clonal expansion index for each public chain from normalized within-repertoire ranks of inferred template counts. Generation probabilities in a later analysis came from a VDJ recombination model fitted to out-of-frame rearrangements, and those results were checked against IGoR. In a later analysis, TCR-TCR, TCR-HLA and TCR-CMV co-occurrence was scored with hypergeometric tests, and a repertoire-size bias correction was applied to TCR pairs. To estimate false discovery rates, a later analysis permuted the HLA or CMV assignments 20 times. In a later analysis, co-occurring TCRs were grouped with DBSCAN, and TCRdist sequence similarity was added when clustering was performed within HLA-allele-positive subsets. For co-occurrence clustering, repertoires with fewer than 30,000 or more than 120,000 public chains were excluded, along with about five repertoires with anomalous nucleotide sharing. TCRdb obtained this table from immuneACCESS and retained in-frame rearrangements with V and J assigned. These tables miss some clones; where compared with another copy, unresolved V genes account for less than half of the shortfall, and the remainder is unexplained. V and J calls and clone size follow that table, whereas D and trimming were derived from the DNA. For this sample there are about 200,000 clones; 70% to 80% appear just once. The ten largest clones capture about 0.37% of the sample.

In total, approximately 690 healthy bone marrow donors made up the cohort. At the time of sampling, every cohort member was nominally healthy, though immune exposures that went unrecorded were likely present. The donor was CMV seropositive and was included in the group of 290 or so seropositive cohort members. A peripheral blood sample was provided by each donor, and peripheral blood mononuclear cells were used for TCR beta sequencing. Genomic DNA was extracted from the blood cell samples with the Qiagen DNeasy Blood Extraction Kit. Concerning this clone: Its antigen is currently not known. No clone much larger than this one lies a single base away; base qualities are absent.

Spanning cysteine to phenylalanine, the CDR3 consists of 17 amino acids. Only CDR3 DNA is held: 51 bases, read in frame from base 1. The junction shows trimming of 3 bases on V and 3 bases on J, and the gene matches do not reach 6 bases of it. CDR1 and CDR2, per the germline V gene, are MDHEN and SYDVKM. The sequence came from a male donor in good health and CMV-seropositive. The rearrangement joined TRBV28 to TRBJ2-7, with 15 bases in between that match TRBD2. Sequencing was carried out using PBMCs. The DNA sequence follows: TGTGCCAGCAGTTTTTTTTCGGGACTAGCGGGAGGCTACGAGCAGTACTTC. This translates into CASSFFSGLAGGYEQYF. The CDR3 plus the reference TRBV28 and TRBJ2-7 genes for the other parts give the full variable domain: DVKVTQSSRYLVKRTGEKVFLECVQDMDHENMFWYRQDPGLGLRLIYFSYDVKMKEKGDIPEGYSVSREKKERFSLILESASTNQTSMYLCASSFFSGLAGGYEQYFGPGTRLTVT.